The 30 T cell receptor beta chains in this list originate from one sample, sequenced in a study of T cell responses to AZD1222 COVID-19 vaccine. TCRdb's copy holds only in-frame clones and misses some; the assay was immunoSEQ multiplex PCR. The table shows some 130,000 clones, with approximately 92% occurring only once. The sequencing here drew on peripheral blood, taken 28 days after the second AZD1222 dose. The origin of the receptors is an adult who received the AZD1222 COVID-19 vaccine.

This clone has only a few counts. This rearrangement joins TRBV2 to TRBJ2-1; D possibly matches TRBD1 or TRBD2 (5 bases each). Trimming pared 5 bases from V and 8 bases from J, leaving 31 bases between. The CDR3 contains 19 residues. The germline gives CDR1 SNHLY, CDR2 FYNNEI. CDR3 nucleotide sequence: TGTGCCAGCAGTACCCCCGGGACCGAGGATGTGATGTTGATGGATGAGCAGTTCTTC. It codes for CASSTPGTEDVMLMDEQFF.

The chain joins TRBV6-6 to TRBJ1-5; weak D call: TRBD1 (5 bases). V was pared by 4 bases and J by 9 bases, with 13 bases between. The CDR3 consists of 13 residues. The V gene's germline CDR1 is MNHNY and CDR2 SVGAGI (reference sequence). CDR3 DNA: TGTGCCAGCAGTTCGGGGGATGGGCGGCCCCAGCATTTT. Residues: CASSSGDGRPQHF.

The V call is TRBV18, the J call TRBJ2-2; 7 positions agree with TRBD1. Germline CDR1 is KGHSH and CDR2 is LQKENI. This CDR3 has 15 amino acids. The V segment lost 3 bases and the J segment 0 bases; nucleotides outside the gene matches: 1. The CDR3 reads CASSPQGANTGELFF. In nucleotides, the CDR3 is TGTGCCAGCTCACCCCAGGGGGCGAACACCGGGGAGCTGTTTTTT.

The chain employs TRBV18 and TRBJ1-1; 7 bases match TRBD1. The CDR3 is made up of 13 amino acids. J was trimmed by 1 base and V by 8 bases; bases with no gene match: 4. Germline V gives CDR1 KGHSH, CDR2 LQKENI. DNA of the CDR3: TGTGCCAGCCAAACAGGGGAGAACACTGAAGCTTTCTTT. This codes for CASQTGENTEAFF.

The chain uses TRBV7-9 and TRBJ1-1; D unresolved. From germline, CDR1 is SEHNR and CDR2 FQNEAQ (reference sequence). The CDR3 sequence is 14 residues long. The V and J ends lost 4 bases and 10 bases respectively, with 19 bases between them. This CDR3 is CASSSFPGPEVAFF. The DNA of the CDR3 is TGTGCCAGCAGCTCATTTCCCGGGCCCGAGGTAGCTTTCTTT.

CDR3 sequence reads: CASSLDGYSNQPQHF. In DNA form, the CDR3 reads TGTGCCAGCAGCTTGGACGGTTATAGCAATCAGCCCCAGCATTTT. V is TRBV5-4 and J is TRBJ1-5; D is unresolved. Per germline, CDR1 SGHNT and CDR2 YYREEE (reference sequence). This CDR3 comprises 15 residues. Trimming stripped 0 bases from V and 0 bases from J, with 7 bases between.

This clone was detected only a few times. The J gene is TRBJ2-7, the V gene TRBV7-9, with D possibly TRBD1 on 5 matching bases. CDR1 is SEHNR, CDR2 FQNEAQ, per germline (reference sequence). The CDR3 is 14 residues long. Between the trimmed V and J ends, which lost 4 bases and 0 bases, there was a span of 10 bases. The CDR3 DNA reads as TGTGCCAGCAGCTCAGGGATCCGCTCCTACGAGCAGTACTTC. Protein: CASSSGIRSYEQYF.

This chain connects TRBV28 to TRBJ1-1, with D maybe TRBD1 (5 bases). Germline CDR1 reads MDHEN; CDR2 reads SYDVKM. This CDR3 has 14 amino acids. V was pared by 5 bases and J by 9 bases, with 19 bases between. This CDR3 reads CASSPNPTGPKAFF. Here the CDR3 DNA reads TGTGCCAGCAGTCCTAACCCAACAGGCCCCAAAGCTTTCTTT.

The V and J genes are TRBV5-5 and TRBJ2-3, with 9 nucleotides matching TRBD2. This CDR3 region has 16 residues. V was clipped by 0 bases and J by 4 bases; unmatched bases: 6. Germline V gene sequence: CDR1 SGHKS, CDR2 YYEKEE (reference sequence). CDR3: CASSLGPSGVADTQYF. DNA of the CDR3: TGTGCCAGCAGCTTGGGCCCTAGCGGGGTGGCAGATACGCAGTATTTT.

The CDR3 loop reads CASSLAPDTQYF. CDR3 sequence (DNA): TGTGCCAGCAGCTTGGCTCCCGATACGCAGTATTTT. The rearrangement uses TRBV5-6 and TRBJ2-3, with D unclear. Germline CDR1 reads SGHDT; CDR2 reads YYEEEE. The length of the CDR3 is 12 residues. Trimming pared 0 bases from V and 6 bases from J, leaving 5 bases between.

V usage is TRBV24-1 and J usage is TRBJ1-2, with 8 bases lining up with TRBD1. Trimming cost V 4 bases and J 4 bases; bases outside gene matches: 7. This CDR3 is built from 15 residues. CDR1 KGHDR and CDR2 SFDVKD come from the germline V gene. CDR3 coding DNA: TGTGCCACCAGTGACTCAGGGGGCTCACTCTATGGCTACACCTTC. Residues: CATSDSGGSLYGYTF.

This clone was observed a single time. The rearrangement uses TRBV10-3 and TRBJ2-7, with D unresolved. Looked up from germline, CDR1 is ENHRY and CDR2 is SYGVKD. The CDR3 length is 13 residues. V was cut by 4 bases and J by 7 bases, with 14 bases left in between. CDR3 sequence: CAISGTFFVEQYF. The DNA for the CDR3 is TGTGCCATCAGTGGGACGTTCTTTGTGGAGCAGTACTTC.

The chain carries TRBV6-5 and TRBJ1-2; D not resolved. Per the germline V gene, CDR1 is MNHEY and CDR2 is SVGAGI. CDR3 length: 14 amino acids. Trimming left V 6 bases short and J 4 bases short, with 15 bases between. The CDR3 loop is CASRPTGIVYGYTF. The DNA of the CDR3 is TGTGCCAGCAGACCAACGGGAATCGTCTATGGCTACACCTTC.

The chain couples TRBV6-5 to TRBJ1-1; D gene unclear. CDR3 length: 15 amino acids. V lost 2 bases and J lost 0, with 10 bases in between. CDR1 and CDR2 (germline): MNHEY, SVGAGI. The CDR3 protein is CASSYAALMNTEAFF. In DNA, the CDR3 is TGTGCCAGCAGTTACGCTGCCCTAATGAACACTGAAGCTTTCTTT.

The table lists this clone with a count of one. The gene calls are TRBV4-2 and TRBJ1-6; tentatively, D is TRBD1 (5 bases). V was trimmed by 2 bases and J by 8 bases, leaving 16 bases between them. The CDR3 sequence is 16 residues long. Germline V gives CDR1 LGHNA, CDR2 YNFKEQ. The CDR3 loop is CASSQNSDRDHSPLHF. The CDR3, as DNA: TGTGCCAGCAGCCAAAACTCAGACCGGGACCATTCACCCCTCCACTTT.

The count of this clone is one. The V and J genes are TRBV28 and TRBJ1-2, with a tentative D call TRBD1 (6 bases). This CDR3 region has 12 residues. V was shortened by 5 bases and J by 7 bases, with 11 bases between the two germline ends. Looked up from germline, CDR1 is MDHEN and CDR2 is SYDVKM. Here the CDR3 reads CASSVQGGGYTF. CDR3 in DNA: TGTGCCAGCAGTGTACAGGGCGGTGGCTACACCTTC.

This clone has a single count. The chain employs TRBV19 and TRBJ2-7, with 9 bases matching TRBD1. CDR1 and CDR2 from the germline V gene are LNHDA and SQIVND (reference sequence). The CDR3 runs to 15 residues. With 5 bases clipped from V and 3 bases from J, the junction kept 8 bases outside the gene matches. The CDR3 nucleotides read TGTGCCAGTAGTTCGGGACAGGGATCGGACTACGAGCAGTACTTC. As protein: CASSSGQGSDYEQYF.

V usage is TRBV4-1 and J usage is TRBJ2-7, with D possibly matching TRBD1 (5 bases). The germline gives CDR1 MGHRA, CDR2 YSYEKL. V dropped 0 bases and J dropped 4 bases, with 13 bases sitting between them. The CDR3 runs to 15 residues. Here the CDR3 DNA reads TGCGCCAGCAGCCAAGATCTTGACAGTGGTTACGAGCAGTACTTC. This encodes CASSQDLDSGYEQYF.

For the CDR3, the DNA is TGTGCCACCAGCAGAGATCCCCAGGGGAATGGCTACACCTTC. Protein: CATSRDPQGNGYTF. The J gene is TRBJ1-2, the V gene TRBV15; possibly TRBD1 for D (6 bases). CDR3 length: 14 residues. Germline CDR1 LNHNV, CDR2 YYDKDF (reference sequence). The V end was cut by 0 bases, the J end by 6 bases, with 11 bases between.

Of note for this clone: Within the sample, other DNA sequences also encode this same CDR3. The chain has TRBV6-5 and TRBJ1-5; D unresolved. Trimming took off 3 bases at V and 0 bases at J, with 3 bases between the two ends. The germline gives CDR1 MNHEY, CDR2 SVGAGI. The CDR3 extends over 13 amino acids. CDR3 DNA sequence: TGTGCCAGCAGTTATGGTAGCAATCAGCCCCAGCATTTT. Protein product: CASSYGSNQPQHF.

The V call is TRBV30, the J call TRBJ1-1; D ambiguous. The CDR3 is 11 amino acids. CDR1 and CDR2 from the germline V gene are GTSNPN and SVGIG (reference sequence). Trimming shortened V by 0 bases and J by 12 bases, and 11 bases separated the two germline ends. Here the CDR3 DNA reads TGTGCCTGGAGTGTACGGGCCAGACCTTTCTTT. This sequence encodes CAWSVRARPFF. The variable domain in full, completed from reference TRBV30 and TRBJ1-1, reads SQTIHQWPATLVQPVGSPLSLECTVEGTSNPNLYWYRQAAGRGLQLLFYSVGIGQISSEVPQNLSASRPQDRQFILSSKKLLLSDSGFYLCAWSVRARPFFGQGTRLTVV.

The chain employs TRBV20-1 and TRBJ1-2; TRBD1 matches 8 bases. V gave up 3 bases and J gave up 5 bases; unmatched junction bases: 8. This CDR3 region has 14 residues. Looked up from germline, CDR1 is DFQATT and CDR2 is SNEGSKA (reference sequence). The CDR3 sequence: CSASPGGRWYGYTF. The DNA for the CDR3 is TGCAGTGCTAGTCCAGGGGGCAGGTGGTATGGCTACACCTTC.

The J gene is TRBJ1-5, the V gene TRBV3-1 (or the pseudogene TRBV3-2), with D unclear. The CDR3 extends over 19 amino acids. Germline loops: CDR1 LGHDT, CDR2 YNNKEL (reference sequence). Trimming removed 3 bases at V and 2 bases at J, with 23 bases between. The DNA of the CDR3 is TGTGCCAGCAGCCAGATTTCGGGCGAAGGAGATATATGCAATCAGCCCCAGCATTTT. Protein product: CASSQISGEGDICNQPQHF.

This chain joins TRBV9 and TRBJ2-5, with 7 bases that match TRBD1. Germline V gene lookup returns CDR1 SGDLS and CDR2 YYNGEE. The trim removed 4 bases at V and 2 bases at J, leaving 2 bases unmatched. This CDR3 spans 13 amino acids. The CDR3 spells CASSMGQQETQYF. In DNA, the CDR3 is TGTGCCAGCAGCATGGGACAGCAAGAGACCCAGTACTTC.

This chain connects TRBV15 to TRBJ1-1; no firm D call. Germline values: CDR1 LNHNV, CDR2 YYDKDF (reference sequence). The CDR3 runs 14 residues. Between the trimmed V and J ends, which lost 3 bases and 1 base, there was a span of 9 bases. CDR3: CATSSADANTEAFF. CDR3 bases: TGTGCCACCAGCAGCGCCGATGCGAACACTGAAGCTTTCTTT.

This chain links TRBV3-1 (or the pseudogene TRBV3-2) with TRBJ2-2; 10 nucleotides line up with TRBD2. This CDR3 has 17 amino acids. After removal of 1 base from V and 4 bases from J, the junction contained 6 bases not matched to a gene. Germline lookup yields CDR1 LGHDT and CDR2 YNNKEL (reference sequence). This chain's CDR3 is CASSQVLAGDPTGELFF. The DNA of the CDR3 is TGTGCCAGCAGCCAAGTCCTAGCGGGGGACCCCACCGGGGAGCTGTTTTTT.

The chain employs TRBV7-2 and TRBJ1-6; D not resolved. The CDR3 extends over 16 amino acids. Trimming pared 1 base from V and 8 bases from J, leaving 15 bases between. The germline V gene has CDR1 SGHTA and CDR2 FQGNSA. The CDR3 DNA reads as TGTGCCAGCAGCTTAGGCGGTGGTCTAGCATATTCACCCCTCCACTTT. Translation gives CASSLGGGLAYSPLHF.

Only a few counts were recorded for this clone. V usage is TRBV9 and J usage is TRBJ2-3, with D possibly being TRBD2 (7 bases). Trimming shortened V by 1 base and J by 4 bases, and 13 bases separated the two germline ends. CDR1 and CDR2 (germline): SGDLS, YYNGEE. This CDR3 contains 15 residues. CDR3 region: CASSVWGGAPDTQYF. The CDR3 DNA reads as TGTGCCAGCAGCGTATGGGGGGGGGCACCAGATACGCAGTATTTT.

The rearrangement links TRBV6-2 or TRBV6-3 to TRBJ2-6; no clear D. Trimming cost V 3 bases and J 1 base, with 10 bases left between them. Germline CDR1 and CDR2: MNHEY and SVGEGT. The CDR3 is made up of 16 amino acids. CDR3 residues: CASSYLRVSGANVLTF. The CDR3 nucleotides read TGTGCCAGCAGTTATCTTAGAGTTTCTGGGGCCAACGTCCTGACTTTC.

The rearrangement uses TRBV4-1 and TRBJ1-3; TRBD1 might be the D (5 bases). Trimming left V 3 bases short and J 5 bases short, with 17 bases between. The germline gives CDR1 MGHRA, CDR2 YSYEKL. The CDR3 is 16 amino acids. The CDR3 region has the DNA TGCGCCAGCAGCCATGATCAGCAGGGCCAACGAAACACCATATATTTT. It yields the protein CASSHDQQGQRNTIYF.